One T cell receptor beta chain is described in this entry. Its target is not known. V was trimmed by 2 bases and J by 0 bases, leaving 17 bases between them. Germline V gene data show CDR1 as SGHTA and CDR2 as FQGNSA. The CDR3 is 18 residues long. A single record per CDR3 protein comes from TCRdb applying MiXCR to the 5' RACE reads. Among some 320,000 distinct CDR3 sequences listed, 8.5% to 9% were seen once. This specimen comes from a study of T cells after yellow fever vaccination. The study, taken as a whole, reports: Subsequent booster samples again held most clones from primary vaccination (under 98% CD4, 88% CD8).

The chain is built from TRBV7-2 and TRBJ1-3, with D possibly TRBD1 on 5 matching bases. This TCR came from a man between 18 and 35 years old who received the YFV17D yellow fever vaccine. Sample: PBMCs, taken on the day of the first yellow fever vaccination. The CDR3 protein is CASSLSQGGTTSGNTIYF. CDR3 nucleotides: TGTGCCAGCAGCTTATCGCAAGGCGGGACCACCTCTGGAAACACCATATATTTT.